The rows below give T cell receptor beta chains drawn from one sample of a study of blood T cell repertoires in COVID-19. Clones were read by immunoSEQ multiplex PCR, and TCRdb kept only the in-frame ones, dropping some. The data hold 60,000 to 65,000 clones, with 75% to 85% observed a single time. Source material: peripheral blood. These receptors came from a human donor in a cohort sampled during active COVID-19. Both conserved end residues are part of each CDR3. The D gene is left open where the match is weak. Clone size is shown for a subset of rows, as once, few, many or a class of expanded clone.

v_gene: TRBV6-1; d_gene: -; j_gene: TRBJ1-5; abundance: -; CDR3nt: TGTGCCAGCAGTGAACGGGGGGCTGGGAATCAGCCCCAGCATTTT; CDR3aa: CASSERGAGNQPQHF
v_gene: TRBV30; d_gene: -; j_gene: TRBJ2-7; abundance: -; CDR3nt: TGTGCCTGGAGCCTAGAGGTAGCCGGTGAGCAGTACTTC; CDR3aa: CAWSLEVAGEQYF
v_gene: TRBV6-1; d_gene: -; j_gene: TRBJ2-6; abundance: -; CDR3nt: TGTGCCAGCAGTGACAACTCTGGGGCCAACGTCCTGACTTTC; CDR3aa: CASSDNSGANVLTF
v_gene: TRBV10-3; d_gene: TRBD1; j_gene: TRBJ1-1; abundance: -; CDR3nt: TGTGCCATCAGTGAAAGGGACAGGGCCACTGAAGCTTTCTTT; CDR3aa: CAISERDRATEAFF
v_gene: TRBV18; d_gene: -; j_gene: TRBJ2-7; abundance: -; CDR3nt: TGTGCCAGCTCACTGCTCGACACCTACGAGCAGTACTTC; CDR3aa: CASSLLDTYEQYF
v_gene: TRBV15; d_gene: TRBD1; j_gene: TRBJ2-3; abundance: -; CDR3nt: TGTGCCACCAGCAGAGCCGCAGGGGGCGCGACAGATACGCAGTATTTT; CDR3aa: CATSRAAGGATDTQYF
v_gene: TRBV19; d_gene: -; j_gene: TRBJ2-1; abundance: -; CDR3nt: TGTGCCAGTAGGTTGCCGGGGAGCTCCTACAATGAGCAGTTCTTC; CDR3aa: CASRLPGSSYNEQFF
v_gene: TRBV3-1/TRBV3-2; d_gene: -; j_gene: TRBJ2-2; abundance: -; CDR3nt: TGTGCCAGCAGCCAAACGAGCGGGAACACCGGGGAGCTGTTTTTT; CDR3aa: CASSQTSGNTGELFF
v_gene: TRBV6-5; d_gene: -; j_gene: TRBJ1-5; abundance: -; CDR3nt: TGTGCCAGCAGACCTTCCGACAGAAGCAATCAGCCCCAGCATTTT; CDR3aa: CASRPSDRSNQPQHF
v_gene: TRBV7-6; d_gene: -; j_gene: TRBJ1-1; abundance: -; CDR3nt: TGTGCCAGCAGCATTCGACAGGCGACAGGGAACACTGAAGCTTTCTTT; CDR3aa: CASSIRQATGNTEAFF
v_gene: TRBV12-3/TRBV12-4; d_gene: -; j_gene: TRBJ1-2; abundance: -; CDR3nt: TGTGCCAGCAGTTTTCGGTCTGGTGGCTACACCTTC; CDR3aa: CASSFRSGGYTF
v_gene: TRBV25-1; d_gene: TRBD1; j_gene: TRBJ1-1; abundance: once; CDR3nt: TGTGCCAGCAGTGCCCTCCCTTGGACAGGGCGTCTTGGGGCTGAAGCTTTCTTT; CDR3aa: CASSALPWTGRLGAEAFF
v_gene: TRBV28; d_gene: TRBD1; j_gene: TRBJ1-4; abundance: -; CDR3nt: TGTGCCAGCAGGCCGGGACAGGGTAATGAAAAACTGTTTTTT; CDR3aa: CASRPGQGNEKLFF
v_gene: TRBV21-1; d_gene: -; j_gene: TRBJ1-1; abundance: -; CDR3nt: TGTGCCAGCAGCTCCCCCTCTAGAGGGCTGAACACTGAAGCTTTCTTT; CDR3aa: CASSSPSRGLNTEAFF